The T cell receptor beta chain under discussion was sequenced for a study of regulatory and conventional T cells in RAG deficiency (dated by TCRdb to about 2017). Background for the entire study: To compare the diversity and composition of the repertoires of Treg, conventional CD4+ and CD8+ T cells between RAG-deficient patients and healthy controls, the study applied high-throughput TCR beta sequencing.

General study outcomes and caveats: Markedly lower Shannon entropy and higher Simpson indices were observed in RAG-deficient patients than in control T-cell subpopulations. For some subjects, some analyses of T-cell subsets were not performed. All patient T-cell subsets had shorter CDR3 lengths; Omenn syndrome patients showed >85% Treg-Tconv repertoire overlap at nucleotide and amino acid level. Compared with controls, Omenn syndrome and CID/AS patients had 80 to 100-fold fewer unique TCR beta sequences in Treg cells, but only around 10-fold fewer in the other subsets. Sorted CD25-high CD127-low cells from Omenn syndrome patients may represent peripherally activated cells rather than bona fide Treg cells.

To note about this clone: The specificity of this receptor is unknown. Qualities for individual bases were not recorded, and no much larger clone is one base off.

Before genomic DNA was extracted, conventional CD4+ T cells were isolated from blood as CD25-low CD127-high cells. Repertoire analyses used about eight healthy control donors as the comparison group. The CDR3 has 14 amino acids, counting the end cysteine and phenylalanine. Here the CDR3 DNA is all that survives: 42 bases in frame from base 1. The germline V gene supplies CDR1 SGHRS and CDR2 YFSETQ. V is reduced by 4 bases and J by 2 bases, leaving a spacing of 12 bases between them. Library creation used the immunoSEQ multiplex PCR assay. Rearranged TCR beta chain products were amplified from the genomic DNA of sorted T-cell subsets and were then sequenced. From the authors' description of their analysis: Shannon entropy and Simpson indices were used to measure how diverse the repertoire of productive TCR beta rearrangements was. Clonal expansion was assessed by the summed frequency of the 100 most abundant productive TCR beta clonotypes among total reads. The TRB repertoires were scored with a self-reactivity index built on which amino acids appear at CDR3beta positions 6 and 7. Two-way ANOVA was applied to the repertoire analyses, whereas Student t or Mann-Whitney tests were applied to the flow cytometric analyses. TCRdb took over this immuneACCESS table, retaining in-frame rearrangements with V and J assigned. Such tables are incomplete; in checked studies, under half of the missing clones stem from an unresolved V gene, and the remainder is unexplained. The D gene and trimming were derived from the DNA, and the V and J assignments and clone size from that table. The sample profile shows roughly 30,000 clones; approximately 96% of them were found once. 0.35% of the sample comes from the top ten.

In addition, the sample was reused for a study of regulatory T cells. As the second paper documents: The multiplex PCR used 52 forward TRBV primers and 13 reverse TRBJ primers, with assay-based and computational corrections for amplification bias. Repertoires from patients had restricted unique TRB V-J pairs and skewed V and J gene usage, with the strongest effect in regulatory T cells. Between CD3G-deficient patients and healthy controls, the study compared T-cell receptor beta repertoires in sorted regulatory T cells, conventional CD4+ T cells and CD8+ T cells. Peripheral blood mononuclear cells were isolated by Ficoll density separation. Within the immunoSEQ assay, multiplex PCR amplified rearranged TRB loci from genomic DNA. TRB amplicons were sequenced using an Illumina HiSeq platform. Raw sequences were error-filtered and aligned to reference gene sequences by custom algorithms, then analyzed with the immunoSEQ online tools. Frequencies of productive and nonproductive TRB rearrangements were evaluated among both unique and total sequences. Groups were compared by t tests, Mann-Whitney tests or two-way ANOVA performed in Prism software.

The V and J segments used are TRBV5-1 and TRBJ1-2; a tentative D call is TRBD1 (5 bases match). The source is a human donor in good health. The sequenced sample consisted of CD25- CD4+ T cells sorted from blood. The sequenced DNA: TGCGCCAGCAGCCGGGAGGGGATGAACTATGGCTACACCTTC. This sequence encodes CASSREGMNYGYTF.